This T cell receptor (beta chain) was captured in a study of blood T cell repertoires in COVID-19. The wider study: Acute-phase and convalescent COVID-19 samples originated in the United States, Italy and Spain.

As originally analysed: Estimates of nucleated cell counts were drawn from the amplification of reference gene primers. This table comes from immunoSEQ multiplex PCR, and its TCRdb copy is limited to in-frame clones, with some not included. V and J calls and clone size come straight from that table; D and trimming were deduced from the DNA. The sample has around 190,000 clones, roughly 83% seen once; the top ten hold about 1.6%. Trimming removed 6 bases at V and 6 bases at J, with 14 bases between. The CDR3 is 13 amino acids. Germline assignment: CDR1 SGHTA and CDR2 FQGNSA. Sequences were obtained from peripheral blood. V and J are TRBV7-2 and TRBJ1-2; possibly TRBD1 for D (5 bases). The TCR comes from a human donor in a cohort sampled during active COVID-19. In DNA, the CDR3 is TGTGCCAGCAGTCCCGTGGAGGGGAATGGCTACACCTTC. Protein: CASSPVEGNGYTF.